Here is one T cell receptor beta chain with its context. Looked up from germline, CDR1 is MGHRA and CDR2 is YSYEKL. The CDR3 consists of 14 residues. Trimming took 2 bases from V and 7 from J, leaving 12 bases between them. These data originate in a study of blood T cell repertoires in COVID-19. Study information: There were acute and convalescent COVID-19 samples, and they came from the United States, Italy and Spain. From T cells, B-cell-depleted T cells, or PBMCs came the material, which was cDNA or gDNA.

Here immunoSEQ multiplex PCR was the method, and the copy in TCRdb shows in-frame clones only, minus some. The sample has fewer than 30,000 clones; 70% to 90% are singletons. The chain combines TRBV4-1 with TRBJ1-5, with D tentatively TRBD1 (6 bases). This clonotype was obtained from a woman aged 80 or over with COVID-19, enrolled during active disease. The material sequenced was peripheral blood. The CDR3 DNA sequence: TGCGCCAGCAGCCAAATGGGGGCAGGACAGCCCCAGCATTTT. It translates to CASSQMGAGQPQHF.